This T cell receptor beta chain came from a study of vaccination effects on CD4 cells after COVID-19. Trimming stripped 4 bases from V and 2 bases from J, with 21 bases between. CDR3 length: 17 amino acids. The germline CDR1 and CDR2 sequences are SGHAT and FQNNGV. Turning to this clone: No antigen is known for it.

The table came from immunoSEQ multiplex PCR; TCRdb's copy has only in-frame clones and leaves some out. Of some 25,000 clones listed, 70% to 80% were seen once; the top ten hold around 13%. After expansion with viral peptide pools in the ViraFEST assay, antigen-specific CD4+ T cells were sequenced. At the end of around 11 days of culture, CD4+ T cells were isolated. Vaccine recipients lacked prior SARS-CoV-2 infection and had negative nucleocapsid antibodies. The rearrangement joins TRBV11-2 to TRBJ2-7; TRBD2 might be the D (5 bases). The sequenced sample was CD4+ T cells from PBMCs cultured with HCoV-OC43 spike peptides, obtained before COVID-19 vaccination. The subset denotes: HCoV-OC43 spike overlapping peptide pool stimulation. The clonotype originates from a human donor who received a COVID-19 vaccine. The CDR3 sequence: CASSSHPEDFPPYEQYF. CDR3 DNA: TGTGCCAGCAGCTCCCACCCCGAGGACTTCCCCCCCTACGAGCAGTACTTC.